The 20 T cell receptor beta chains below were found in one sample sequenced in a study of cytomegalovirus exposure and HLA in healthy donors. Some clones are missing from TCRdb's copy, which holds only in-frame ones; the method was immunoSEQ multiplex PCR. The profile covers roughly 200,000 clones, with 80% to 85% appearing a single time and under 3.5% taken by the ten largest. The source material was PBMCs. The receptors derive from a woman aged 18-29 years in good health and CMV-seropositive.

The CDR3 region is CASSPSPVSLGGTQYF. The CDR3 bases are TGCGCCAGCAGCCCGTCTCCCGTTTCCCTGGGGGGGACCCAGTACTTC. V usage is TRBV5-1 and J usage is TRBJ2-5; D might be TRBD2 (6 bases). Trimming shortened V by 4 bases and J by 7 bases, and 23 bases separated the two germline ends. The CDR3 sequence is 16 residues long. Germline CDR1 SGHRS, CDR2 YFSETQ.

The J gene is TRBJ2-4, the V gene TRBV7-2, with a tentative D call TRBD2 (6 bases). CDR3 length: 13 amino acids. Trimming pared 3 bases from V and 5 bases from J, leaving 8 bases between. Looked up from germline, CDR1 is SGHTA and CDR2 is FQGNSA. DNA for the CDR3: TGTGCCAGCAGCTTGTTAGCGGAAAACATTCAGTACTTC. It translates to CASSLLAENIQYF. The full variable domain, with the rest looked up from reference TRBV7-2 and TRBJ2-4, is GAGVSQSPSNKVTEKGKDVELRCDPISGHTALYWYRQSLGQGLEFLIYFQGNSAPDKSGLPSDRFSAERTGGSVSTLTIQRTQQEDSAVYLCASSLLAENIQYFGAGTRLSVL.

This clone was detected a few times. The chain links TRBV6-1 to TRBJ1-3; D remains ambiguous. Germline V CDR1 and CDR2: MNHNS, SASEGT. The V and J ends lost 7 bases and 6 bases respectively, with 7 bases between them. The CDR3 is made up of 11 amino acids. CDR3 protein: CASTSVNTIYF. The CDR3 DNA reads as TGTGCCAGCACCTCGGTAAACACCATATATTTT.

V and J are TRBV2 and TRBJ2-3; D gene unclear. The CDR3 sequence is 14 residues long. Deletions cut 8 bases from V and 0 bases from J, with 12 bases between. CDR1 is SNHLY, CDR2 FYNNEI, per germline. This CDR3 is CASSPGASTDTQYF. CDR3 coding DNA: TGTGCCAGCTCACCAGGCGCTAGCACAGATACGCAGTATTTT.

The V and J genes are TRBV9 and TRBJ1-2; no firm D call. Germline CDR1 is SGDLS and CDR2 is YYNGEE. V was cut by 3 bases and J by 11 bases, with 14 bases left in between. This CDR3 comprises 12 residues. CDR3 nucleotide sequence: TGTGCCAGCAGCGACCGGGCCAGAGGGTACACCTTC. The encoded protein is CASSDRARGYTF. Full variable domain (missing parts from reference TRBV9 and TRBJ1-2): DSGVTQTPKHLITATGQRVTLRCSPRSGDLSVYWYQQSLDQGLQFLIQYYNGEERAKGNILERFSAQQFPDLHSELNLSSLELGDSALYFCASSDRARGYTFGSGTRLTVV.

The CDR3 reads CASRDDRGGGYTF. CDR3 nucleotide sequence: TGTGCCAGCAGGGACGACAGGGGAGGAGGCTACACCTTC. This sequence joins TRBV6-5 and TRBJ1-2; TRBD1 matches 8 bases. The germline CDR1 and CDR2 sequences are MNHEY and SVGAGI. J was trimmed by 8 bases and V by 6 bases; bases with no gene match: 8. This CDR3 has 13 residues.

The chain joins TRBV4-1 to TRBJ2-2; perhaps TRBD1 as D (6 bases). CDR1 is MGHRA, CDR2 YSYEKL, per germline. The CDR3 loop spans 14 amino acids. V was clipped by 6 bases and J by 4 bases, with 12 bases between them. In DNA, the CDR3 is TGCGCCAGCAGGGGTACAGGGAGCACCGGGGAGCTGTTTTTT. Protein product: CASRGTGSTGELFF.

J is TRBJ2-7 and V is TRBV7-9; possible D gene TRBD1, 6 bases. From germline, CDR1 is SEHNR and CDR2 FQNEAQ (reference sequence). The CDR3 covers 13 residues. Trimming removed 4 bases from V and 3 bases from J, with 10 bases in between. In DNA, the CDR3 is TGTGCCAGCAGCTCGTCGACAGGCTACGAGCAGTACTTC. Translation gives CASSSSTGYEQYF. Full variable domain (rest looked up from reference TRBV7-9 and TRBJ2-7): DTGVSQNPRHKITKRGQNVTFRCDPISEHNRLYWYRQTLGQGPEFLTYFQNEAQLEKSRLLSDRFSAERPKGSFSTLEIQRTEQGDSAMYLCASSSSTGYEQYFGPGTRLTVT.

The chain recombines TRBV29-1 with TRBJ1-2; 7 bases are a match to TRBD1. The CDR3 covers 11 residues. Trimming at V came to 2 bases and at J to 8 bases, leaving 2 bases not matched to a gene. Germline V gives CDR1 SQVTM, CDR2 ANQGSEA. The CDR3 spells CSVEKGAGYTF. CDR3 sequence (DNA): TGCAGCGTTGAAAAGGGGGCGGGCTACACCTTC.

The J gene is TRBJ2-5, the V gene TRBV10-1, with 7 bases identical to TRBD2. CDR3 length equals 16 residues. V lost 0 bases and J lost 4; bases outside the gene matches: 8. Germline assignment: CDR1 WNHNN and CDR2 SYGVQD (reference sequence). The CDR3 nucleotides are TGCGCCAGCAGTGAGTCGACTCCGGGGGGTCCAGAGACCCAGTACTTC. Residues: CASSESTPGGPETQYF.

This chain uses TRBV5-1 with TRBJ2-3; 7 bases match TRBD2. V shed 4 bases, J shed 2 bases, and the junction held 4 bases outside the gene matches. CDR1 and CDR2 from the germline V gene are SGHRS and YFSETQ. This CDR3 has 14 amino acids. The CDR3, as DNA: TGCGCCAGCAGCCTGCGGGAGTACACAGATACGCAGTATTTT. It translates to CASSLREYTDTQYF.

This chain joins TRBV9 and TRBJ1-2, with TRBD1 as a possible D gene (6 bases). CDR3 length equals 17 residues. Trimming removed 0 bases at V and 4 bases at J, with 19 bases between. The germline CDR1 and CDR2 sequences are SGDLS and YYNGEE. The CDR3 protein is CASSVALLDTGSYGYTF. The CDR3 DNA sequence: TGTGCCAGCAGCGTAGCGTTGCTGGACACAGGGAGCTATGGCTACACCTTC.

The chain couples TRBV7-9 to TRBJ1-5, with a tentative D call TRBD1 (5 bases). From germline, CDR1 is SEHNR and CDR2 FQNEAQ (reference sequence). The length of the CDR3 is 15 residues. Between the trimmed V and J ends, which lost 4 bases and 2 bases, there was a span of 12 bases. The CDR3 loop is CASSSGGSGNQPQHF. For the CDR3, the DNA is TGTGCCAGCAGCTCGGGGGGGTCTGGCAATCAGCCCCAGCATTTT.

V is TRBV10-3 and J is TRBJ2-1; no reliable D call. Germline CDR1 and CDR2: ENHRY and SYGVKD. V lost 0 bases to trimming and J lost 0 bases, with 9 bases between them. This CDR3 contains 16 residues. This CDR3 is CAISESTSSSYNEQFF. CDR3 sequence (DNA): TGTGCCATCAGTGAGTCTACTTCAAGCTCCTACAATGAGCAGTTCTTC.

The gene calls are TRBV4-1 and TRBJ2-5, with TRBD2 as a possible D gene (6 bases). V lost 1 base to trimming and J lost 7 bases, with 7 bases between them. The CDR3 extends over 12 amino acids. Germline values: CDR1 MGHRA, CDR2 YSYEKL. The CDR3 reads CASSQVGGTQYF. The CDR3 DNA sequence: TGCGCCAGCAGCCAAGTGGGGGGGACCCAGTACTTC.

The chain is built from TRBV27 and TRBJ1-1, with a tentative D call TRBD1 (6 bases). With 4 bases removed from V and 1 base from J, the gap between germline ends came to 7 bases. Germline V gives CDR1 MNHEY, CDR2 SMNVEV (reference sequence). This CDR3 contains 13 residues. The CDR3 DNA is TGTGCCAGCAGTTACAGGGAGAACACTGAAGCTTTCTTT. This sequence encodes CASSYRENTEAFF.

This rearrangement joins TRBV27 to TRBJ2-7, with 8 bases identical to TRBD2. Germline CDR1 is MNHEY and CDR2 is SMNVEV (reference sequence). CDR3 length: 16 amino acids. Trimming cost V 6 bases and J 0 bases; bases outside gene matches: 10. CDR3 sequence reads: CASSRNTGTSSYEQYF. The CDR3 DNA is TGTGCCAGCAGCCGCAACACCGGGACTAGCTCCTACGAGCAGTACTTC.

A note on this clone: This sample includes further DNA sequences coding for the same CDR3. The chain joins TRBV5-1 to TRBJ1-2; 7 nucleotides align to TRBD1. CDR3 length equals 14 residues. Germline V CDR1 and CDR2: SGHRS, YFSETQ. Unmatched junction bases numbered 6, after V lost 4 bases and J lost 3 bases. The CDR3 loop reads CASSRQGADYGYTF. DNA for the CDR3: TGCGCCAGCAGCCGACAGGGCGCGGACTATGGCTACACCTTC.

This chain links TRBV7-3 with TRBJ2-1, with D possibly matching TRBD2 (6 bases). With 6 bases removed from V and 0 bases from J, the gap between germline ends came to 18 bases. There are 17 residues in the CDR3. The germline gives CDR1 SGHTA, CDR2 FQGTGA. The CDR3 spells CASSRLGRGSSYNEQFF. The CDR3 bases are TGTGCCAGCAGTCGCCTAGGACGGGGGAGCTCCTACAATGAGCAGTTCTTC.

This chain uses TRBV21-1 with TRBJ1-3. TRBV21-1 is a listed pseudogene. The CDR3 covers 17 residues. CDR3 in amino acids: CASSTTQFRGSGNTIYF. CDR3 coding DNA: TGTGCCAGCAGCACCACACAATTTCGGGGCTCTGGAAACACCATATATTTT.